This T cell receptor beta chain comes out of a study of cytomegalovirus exposure and HLA in healthy donors. A remark on this clone: Its antigen is undetermined.

Findings and caveats of the study: Productive status was seen about 90% or about 30% of the time for most TCR beta V segments in an earlier analysis. Immune exposure information comprised only CMV serostatus. Most subjects had HLA-A and HLA-B alleles reportedly predicted accurately by TCR beta sequences.

The PCR made use of 60 Vbeta and 13 Jbeta primers. The data were produced by immunoSEQ multiplex PCR, yet TCRdb's version contains in-frame clones alone and is incomplete. The sample includes fewer than 250,000 clones, roughly 70% seen only once; the top ten take 1.8%. The TCR was taken from a young woman in good health and CMV-seronegative. The sample was PBMCs.

CDR3 sequence (DNA): TGTGCCAGCAGCGTAGATCCAGTTAACACTGAAGCTTTCTTT. It translates to CASSVDPVNTEAFF. V is TRBV9 and J is TRBJ1-1; D unclear. V lost 0 bases and J 2 bases, leaving 8 bases between the germline ends. Germline CDR1 is SGDLS and CDR2 is YYNGEE. The CDR3 spans 14 residues. Variable domain in full (rest from reference TRBV9 and TRBJ1-1): DSGVTQTPKHLITATGQRVTLRCSPRSGDLSVYWYQQSLDQGLQFLIQYYNGEERAKGNILERFSAQQFPDLHSELNLSSLELGDSALYFCASSVDPVNTEAFFGQGTRLTVV.